These 2 T cell receptor beta chains share one sample of origin, sequenced in a study of early T cells in non-severe SARS-CoV-2 infection. TCRdb independently ran MiXCR on the 5' RACE reads; one entry per CDR3 protein. The sample yields some 22,000 distinct CDR3 sequences, 4% seen once. Sample: whole blood. Source of these receptors: an adult who was a healthcare worker with PCR-confirmed SARS-CoV-2 infection or an uninfected control (not recorded which).

This clonotype was counted at least ten times. The V call is TRBV4-3, the J call TRBJ2-1; TRBD2 matches at 7 bases. CDR1 is LGHNA, CDR2 YSLEER, per germline. Germline trimming cut 0 bases from V and 1 base from J; bases unmatched to any gene: 3. CDR3 length equals 16 residues. The CDR3 spells CASSQDGGGSYNEQFF. The CDR3 region has the DNA TGCGCCAGCAGCCAAGATGGCGGGGGTTCCTACAATGAGCAGTTCTTC.

Details on this clonotype: A much more abundant neighbour one base away suggests this may be a read error. This chain connects TRBV4-1 to TRBJ1-4; possibly TRBD1 for D (6 bases). The CDR3 has 15 residues. Germline V gene lookup returns CDR1 MGHRA and CDR2 YSYEKL. This chain's CDR3 is CASSQVQGSRQKLYF. The CDR3 DNA reads TGCGCCAGCAGCCAGGTACAGGGCTCCAGGCAAAAACTGTATTTT.